The present TCR beta chain was sequenced within a study of PD-L1 blockade in urothelial cancer. Study-level background: The study started patients on atezolizumab at some point between 2014 and 2016, giving 1,200 mg intravenously every 3 weeks. At 3 weeks (second dose) and 6 weeks after starting treatment, blood was analyzed. Peripheral blood specimens exhibited a median yield of approximately 140,000 T cells.

Data came from immunoSEQ multiplex PCR; TCRdb stores just in-frame clones and leaves some out. The sample gives approximately 44,000 clones, 75% to 95% of which show up once; approximately 7.5% is in the top ten. Germline V gene data show CDR1 as SGHDT and CDR2 as YYEEEE. There are 15 residues in the CDR3. V shed 1 base and J shed 3 bases, with 12 bases lying between them. The time point was: peripheral blood 6 weeks after treatment start. The sequences come from PBMCs, collected around atezolizumab (anti-PD-L1) treatment. The source of this sequence is a man between 65 and 85 years old with urothelial cancer. This chain joins TRBV5-6 and TRBJ2-3, with TRBD1 as a possible D gene (6 bases). The DNA of the CDR3 is TGTGCCAGCAGCTTGTTTGCAGGGGTGACAGATACGCAGTATTTT. It encodes CASSLFAGVTDTQYF.